These T cell receptor beta chains were read from a single sample in a study of T cells in localized non-small cell lung cancer. Sequencing was performed with immunoSEQ multiplex PCR; in TCRdb, only in-frame clones are kept and a portion is missing. The sample holds some 890 clones, roughly 19% seen once. This material consisted of lung tumor tissue, taken before any cancer treatment. All receptors derive from a male donor at least 60 years old with stage I lung adenocarcinoma. Each CDR3 is given with its conserved first and last residue. The D gene is left open where the match is weak. Part of the rows lack a size; the others show once, few, many or a class for expanded clones.

V gene	J gene	D gene	CDR3 length	clone size	CDR3 DNA	CDR3 protein
TRBV28	TRBJ1-2	.	12	few	TGTGCCAGCAGTTTAGATCTCTATGGCTACACCTTC	CASSLDLYGYTF
TRBV28	TRBJ2-2	.	13	.	TGTGCCAGCAGACGGTGGGACACCGGGGAGCTGTTTTTT	CASRRWDTGELFF
TRBV11-3	TRBJ2-2	.	16	.	TGTGCCAGCAGCTTAGAGGGACGCCGTCCGACCGGGGAGCTGTTTTTT	CASSLEGRRPTGELFF
TRBV9	TRBJ2-2	.	13	.	TGTGCCAGCAGCGTAGGTCCGGACGGGGAGCTGTTTTTT	CASSVGPDGELFF
TRBV5-1	TRBJ2-1	TRBD1	14	.	TGCGCCAGCAGCCCCGGACAGGGGCAGAATGAGCAGTTCTTC	CASSPGQGQNEQFF
TRBV19	TRBJ1-4	.	15	.	TGTGCCAGTAGTATGATCGGGTCGGCTAATGAAAAACTGTTTTTT	CASSMIGSANEKLFF
TRBV30	TRBJ1-3	.	12	large	TGTGCCTGGAGTGATTCTGGAAACACCATATATTTT	CAWSDSGNTIYF
TRBV9	TRBJ1-1	.	12	.	TGTGCCAGCAGCGTAGGGGACACTGAAGCTTTCTTT	CASSVGDTEAFF
TRBV5-1	TRBJ1-1	.	15	.	TGCGCCAGCAGCTTGGGATCAGACCTGAACACTGAAGCTTTCTTT	CASSLGSDLNTEAFF
TRBV12-5	TRBJ2-3	.	13	.	TGTGCTAGTGGTTTGTTTTTTAGCGATACGCAGTATTTT	CASGLFFSDTQYF
TRBV11-3	TRBJ2-7	TRBD2	18	few	TGTGCCAGCAGCTGGGCCCTAGCGGGGAGGGGAGAGAGGGACGAGCAGTACTTC	CASSWALAGRGERDEQYF
TRBV12-2	TRBJ2-5	.	15	.	TGTGCAAGTCGCTTTAACTTGGACAAAAGAGAGACCCAGTACTTC	CASRFNLDKRETQYF
TRBV2	TRBJ1-1	TRBD1	18	.	TGTGCCAGCAGGGCCGGGACAGGGGGCGCGGTGGAGAACACTGAAGCTTTCTTT	CASRAGTGGAVENTEAFF
TRBV9	TRBJ1-1	TRBD1	15	.	TGTGCCAGCAGCGTAGGGACAGGGAGCAACACTGAAGCTTTCTTT	CASSVGTGSNTEAFF
TRBV11-3	TRBJ1-1	.	14	few	TGTGCCAGCAGCCGCCATGGGGGAGGCACTGAAGCTTTCTTT	CASSRHGGGTEAFF
TRBV7-6	TRBJ2-1	.	17	few	TGTGCCAGCAGCCAAGAACCTCTAGTTTCCTCCTACAATGAGCAGTTCTTC	CASSQEPLVSSYNEQFF
TRBV19	TRBJ2-2	.	14	few	TGTGCCAGTAGTCACACTAATTCTCCCGGGGAGCTGTTTTTT	CASSHTNSPGELFF
TRBV28	TRBJ2-7	.	14	.	TGTGCCAGCAGTTTAACGGGGGTCTCCTACGAGCAGTACTTC	CASSLTGVSYEQYF
TRBV11-3	TRBJ2-3	TRBD2	16	.	TGTGCCAGCAGCTTAGTCGGTAGCGGGAGGCCTGATACGCAGTATTTT	CASSLVGSGRPDTQYF
TRBV11-3	TRBJ1-1	TRBD1	15	few	TGTGCCAGCAGCTCGGGACAGTTGTGGGGCACTGAAGCTTTCTTT	CASSSGQLWGTEAFF
TRBV30	TRBJ2-1	TRBD2	16	few	TGTGCCTGGAGTGTAGGGGGACTAGCGGTCTACAATGAGCAGTTCTTC	CAWSVGGLAVYNEQFF
TRBV9	TRBJ1-1	.	13	few	TGTGCCAGCAGAACTGAGGCCCCCTTGGGAGCTTTCTTT	CASRTEAPLGAFF
TRBV14	TRBJ2-3	TRBD1	14	few	TGTGCCAGCAATTCCGGGACAGGGGCGAATACGCAGTATTTT	CASNSGTGANTQYF
TRBV14	TRBJ1-4	.	14	.	TGTGCCAGCAGCCTCGGGCCCAGTAATGAAAAACTGTTTTTT	CASSLGPSNEKLFF
TRBV19	TRBJ2-2	.	14	.	TGTGCCAGTAGTATCACGTCGAACACCGGGGAGCTGTTTTTT	CASSITSNTGELFF
TRBV19	TRBJ2-7	TRBD2	18	.	TGTGCCAGTAGTACGGAACCCCATAGCGGGAGCCGCGAATACGAGCAGTACTTC	CASSTEPHSGSREYEQYF
TRBV19	TRBJ1-2	.	14	.	TGTGCCAGTAGTTCCCCAGGGAGGGGTTATGGCTACACCTTC	CASSSPGRGYGYTF
TRBV11-3	TRBJ1-1	.	17	medium-sized	TGTGCCAGCAGCCCCGGGCAGTGGGCATTTATGAACACTGAAGCTTTCTTT	CASSPGQWAFMNTEAFF
TRBV6-8	TRBJ1-6	TRBD1	17	.	TGTGCCAGCAGTAGATCTTTACAGGGGGCTTATAATTCACCCCTCCACTTT	CASSRSLQGAYNSPLHF
TRBV6-8	TRBJ2-3	.	15	.	TGTGCCAGCAGTTCTCATACGGGTGGCACAGATACGCAGTATTTT	CASSSHTGGTDTQYF
TRBV6-8	TRBJ1-5	.	14	few	TGTGCCAGCAGTTCTGACGGTAGCAATCAGCCCCAGCATTTT	CASSSDGSNQPQHF
TRBV11-3	TRBJ2-2	.	15	few	TGTGCCAGCAGCTCCGGGACACTGAACACCGGGGAGCTGTTTTTT	CASSSGTLNTGELFF
TRBV11-3	TRBJ1-4	.	18	few	TGTGCCAGCAGCTCTAGGACAGCCCTGATTGCGCCGAATGAAAAACTGTTTTTT	CASSSRTALIAPNEKLFF
TRBV19	TRBJ2-1	TRBD2	17	.	TGTGCCAGTAGTGCGGGACTAGCGGGAGTCGGGTACAATGAGCAGTTCTTC	CASSAGLAGVGYNEQFF
TRBV7-1	TRBJ2-2	TRBD1	17	.	TGTGCCAGCAGCTTAACCCCCACAGGGGGCAGCCCCGGGGAGCTGTTTTTT	CASSLTPTGGSPGELFF
TRBV6-8	TRBJ2-7	.	13	large	TGTGCCAGCAAAATAAAAGGCGCTGGCGAGCAGTACTTC	CASKIKGAGEQYF
TRBV19	TRBJ2-3	.	14	once	TGTGCCAGTAGTCCCAGGGCCGCATCCCCCACGCAGTATTTT	CASSPRAASPTQYF
TRBV18	TRBJ2-2	.	12	.	TGTGCCAGCTCCCTCTCTACCGGGGAGCTGTTTTTT	CASSLSTGELFF
TRBV11-3	TRBJ2-1	.	16	.	TGTGCCAGCAGCTCCCAGCCAGCGATGAACTACAATGAGCAGTTCTTC	CASSSQPAMNYNEQFF
TRBV11-3	TRBJ1-3	TRBD1	15	large	TGTGCCAGCAGCCCAGGGGGGTCTCCTGGAAACACCATATATTTT	CASSPGGSPGNTIYF
TRBV10-2	TRBJ2-7	.	15	.	TGCGCCAGCAGTGAGTCGTTGGCTTACTCCTACGAGCAGTACTTC	CASSESLAYSYEQYF
TRBV29-1	TRBJ2-1	TRBD2	20	few	TGCAGCGTTGAAGACGGCTACAGGACTAGCGGGGTCCTCGAGGACAATGAGCAGTTCTTC	CSVEDGYRTSGVLEDNEQFF
TRBV9	TRBJ1-2	.	16	.	TGTGCCAGCAGCGTAGGACGAGCAGGGTACGACTATGGCTACACCTTC	CASSVGRAGYDYGYTF
TRBV19	TRBJ1-2	TRBD1	17	.	TGTGCCAGTACCTCCGATTTTAGAGGACAGGCCCGTAGGGGCTACACCTTC	CASTSDFRGQARRGYTF
TRBV6-8	TRBJ1-1	TRBD1	14	few	TGTGCCATCAGTGCGGGACAGATGAACACTGAAGCTTTCTTT	CAISAGQMNTEAFF
TRBV30	TRBJ1-2	.	15	few	TGTGCCTGGAGTGTAGGCACCGGGGAAACTGACGGCTACACCTTC	CAWSVGTGETDGYTF
TRBV6-8	TRBJ2-3	.	15	few	TGTGCCAGCAGTTACTCGACCAGTACCGGAGATACGCAGTATTTT	CASSYSTSTGDTQYF
TRBV6-8	TRBJ2-1	TRBD2	15	.	TGTGCCAGCAGTTACCGGACTAGCGGGGGAGATGAGCAGTTCTTC	CASSYRTSGGDEQFF
TRBV10-1	TRBJ1-1	.	11	large	TGCGCCAGCAGTGGAGGGGCTGAAGCTTTCTTT	CASSGGAEAFF
TRBV11-3	TRBJ1-1	.	15	medium-sized	TGTGCCAGCAGCGCGCGCCAGGGGTCGAACACTGAAGCTTTCTTT	CASSARQGSNTEAFF
TRBV10-1	TRBJ1-1	.	11	once	TGCGCCAGCAGTGGTGGGGGGCAAGCTTTCTTT	CASSGGGQAFF
TRBV28	TRBJ2-7	.	12	few	TGTGCCAGCAGTACACGTCGATACGAGCAGTACTTC	CASSTRRYEQYF
TRBV28	TRBJ1-2	.	13	.	TGTGCCACCTTAACCCCAGGGTTCGGTGGCTACACCTTC	CATLTPGFGGYTF
TRBV4-1	TRBJ2-1	.	14	.	TGCGCCAGCAGCCCCCACGGGAGCGGACAAGAGCAGTTCTTC	CASSPHGSGQEQFF